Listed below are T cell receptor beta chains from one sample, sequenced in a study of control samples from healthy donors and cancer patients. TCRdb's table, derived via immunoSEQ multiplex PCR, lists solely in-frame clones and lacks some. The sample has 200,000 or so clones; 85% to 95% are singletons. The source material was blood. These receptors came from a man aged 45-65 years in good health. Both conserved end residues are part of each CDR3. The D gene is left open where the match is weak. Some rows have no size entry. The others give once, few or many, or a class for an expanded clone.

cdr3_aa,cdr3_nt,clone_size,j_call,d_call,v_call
CASSERGGFRSPLHF,TGTGCCAGCAGTGAAAGGGGGGGATTCCGGTCACCCCTCCACTTT,few,TRBJ1-6,NA,TRBV2
CASSFDSGGNQPQHF,TGCGCCAGCAGCTTTGACAGCGGAGGCAATCAGCCCCAGCATTTT,few,TRBJ1-5,NA,TRBV5-1
CASSPGAGVNEQFF,TGTGCCAGTAGTCCAGGTGCGGGGGTCAATGAGCAGTTCTTC,NA,TRBJ2-1,TRBD2,TRBV19
CASSPQEGGSYGYTF,TGTGCCAGCAGCCCCCAAGAGGGAGGGAGCTATGGCTACACCTTC,NA,TRBJ1-2,NA,TRBV7-9
CASSTAAQDTQYF,TGTGCCAGTAGTACCGCCGCCCAAGATACGCAGTATTTT,NA,TRBJ2-3,NA,TRBV19
CASKKGGGPRETQYF,TGTGCCAGCAAAAAAGGGGGGGGCCCGCGAGAGACCCAGTACTTC,NA,TRBJ2-5,NA,TRBV2
CASRSELDTQYF,TGTGCCAGCCGCTCTGAACTGGATACGCAGTATTTT,NA,TRBJ2-3,NA,TRBV2
CASSDPGLYGKLFF,TGTGCCAGCAGTGACCCGGGGCTTTATGGAAAACTGTTTTTT,NA,TRBJ1-4,NA,TRBV25-1
CASSESTRLEQFF,TGCGCCAGCAGTGAGTCGACTCGCCTAGAGCAGTTCTTC,NA,TRBJ2-1,NA,TRBV10-1
CAWSPNRGANEKLFF,TGTGCCTGGAGTCCGAACCGTGGGGCTAATGAAAAACTGTTTTTT,NA,TRBJ1-4,NA,TRBV30
CASNRRTSGVNEQFF,TGTGCCAGCAACAGAAGGACTAGCGGGGTCAATGAGCAGTTCTTC,NA,TRBJ2-1,TRBD2,TRBV9
CASSLDYTMNTEAFF,TGTGCCAGCAGCTTAGATTACACCATGAACACTGAAGCTTTCTTT,NA,TRBJ1-1,NA,TRBV11-2
CASSGEGQNGYTF,TGTGCCAGCAGCGGCGAGGGACAGAACGGCTACACCTTC,NA,TRBJ1-2,TRBD1,TRBV7-9
CASSLDRGELFF,TGCGCCAGCAGCTTGGATCGCGGGGAGCTGTTTTTT,once,TRBJ2-2,NA,TRBV5-1
CATSREGRQPQHF,TGTGCCACCAGCAGAGAGGGGAGACAGCCCCAGCATTTT,NA,TRBJ1-5,NA,TRBV15
CASRTGWLGETQYF,TGTGCCAGCCGGACAGGGTGGTTGGGAGAGACCCAGTACTTC,NA,TRBJ2-5,TRBD1,TRBV27
CASRGTAGGQPQHF,TGTGCCAGCCGAGGGACAGCGGGGGGTCAGCCCCAGCATTTT,NA,TRBJ1-5,TRBD1,TRBV7-8
CAISELQDNQPQHF,TGTGCCATCAGTGAGCTTCAGGACAATCAGCCCCAGCATTTT,NA,TRBJ1-5,NA,TRBV10-3
CASRGQTNSYEQYF,TGTGCCAGTAGGGGACAGACGAACTCCTACGAGCAGTACTTC,NA,TRBJ2-7,TRBD1,TRBV19
CASSQIPLARTDTQYF,TGTGCCAGCAGCCAAATCCCTCTAGCGCGCACAGATACGCAGTATTTT,NA,TRBJ2-3,NA,TRBV3-1/TRBV3-2
CASSRGTGQETQYF,TGTGCCAGCTCACGTGGGACAGGACAAGAGACCCAGTACTTC,NA,TRBJ2-5,TRBD1,TRBV18
CSASTLYNEQFF,TGCAGTGCTAGTACTTTGTACAATGAGCAGTTCTTC,NA,TRBJ2-1,NA,TRBV20-1
CATSPRRGLKAGAGELFF,TGTGCCACCAGCCCACGCCGGGGCCTAAAAGCGGGGGCCGGGGAGCTGTTTTTT,NA,TRBJ2-2,TRBD2,TRBV15
CASSPVLSGNTIYF,TGCGCCAGCAGCCCCGTCCTCTCTGGAAACACCATATATTTT,NA,TRBJ1-3,NA,TRBV4-3
CASTETYYSGNTIYF,TGTGCCAGCACCGAGACATATTACTCTGGAAACACCATATATTTT,NA,TRBJ1-3,NA,TRBV6-5
CASSLTGGPDQPQHF,TGTGCCAGCAGTTTGACCGGAGGCCCCGATCAGCCCCAGCATTTT,NA,TRBJ1-5,NA,TRBV27
CASSTPGGVTDTQYF,TGTGCCAGCAGTACCCCCGGCGGGGTTACAGATACGCAGTATTTT,NA,TRBJ2-3,NA,TRBV5-8
CASSKRQGNQPQHF,TGTGCCAGTAGTAAGAGACAGGGCAATCAGCCCCAGCATTTT,NA,TRBJ1-5,NA,TRBV19
CASSQAGGGYNEQFF,TGTGCCAGCAGCCAAGCAGGCGGGGGTTACAATGAGCAGTTCTTC,NA,TRBJ2-1,TRBD2,TRBV3-1/TRBV3-2
CASSSAVVGANVLTF,TGTGCCAGCAGCAGTGCGGTGGTAGGGGCCAACGTCCTGACTTTC,NA,TRBJ2-6,NA,TRBV7-3
CASRTTGAGANVLTF,TGTGCCAGCAGAACCACGGGGGCGGGGGCCAACGTCCTGACTTTC,NA,TRBJ2-6,NA,TRBV28
CASSPDRVSYGYTF,TGTGCCAGCTCGCCGGACAGGGTGTCCTATGGCTACACCTTC,NA,TRBJ1-2,TRBD1,TRBV18
CASSQRTLSGNTIYF,TGTGCCAGCAGCCAGAGGACACTCTCTGGAAACACCATATATTTT,NA,TRBJ1-3,NA,TRBV3-1/TRBV3-2
CASSLSRTGELFF,TGTGCCAGCAGTTTATCGCGTACCGGGGAGCTGTTTTTT,NA,TRBJ2-2,NA,TRBV27
CASSEGRGETQYF,TGTGCCAGCAGTGAGGGCAGGGGGGAGACCCAGTACTTC,NA,TRBJ2-5,TRBD1,TRBV2
CAISNLGAAGGYNEQFF,TGTGCCATCAGCAACCTTGGGGCGGCGGGGGGCTACAATGAGCAGTTCTTC,NA,TRBJ2-1,TRBD2,TRBV10-3
CASSLVVGNILSSYEQYF,TGCGCCAGCAGCTTGGTAGTAGGGAATATTCTGAGCTCCTACGAGCAGTACTTC,NA,TRBJ2-7,NA,TRBV5-1
CASSLETPQIYEQYF,TGTGCCAGCAGTTTAGAAACCCCCCAGATCTACGAGCAGTACTTC,NA,TRBJ2-7,NA,TRBV27
CASSGQGRSGNTIYF,TGCGCCAGCAGCGGACAGGGCCGCTCTGGAAACACCATATATTTT,NA,TRBJ1-3,TRBD1,TRBV5-1
CASRRGAVAEAFF,TGTGCCAGCAGGCGGGGAGCCGTGGCTGAAGCTTTCTTT,NA,TRBJ1-1,NA,TRBV2
CASSTSQLRSSGNTIYF,TGTGCCAGTAGTACATCCCAGCTACGGAGCTCTGGAAACACCATATATTTT,NA,TRBJ1-3,NA,TRBV19
CASTSPGLGAKPQHF,TGTGCCAGTACCTCCCCGGGCCTTGGGGCGAAGCCCCAGCATTTT,NA,TRBJ1-5,NA,TRBV19
CASSGQAFSNQPQHF,TGTGCCAGCAGTGGACAGGCTTTTAGCAATCAGCCCCAGCATTTT,NA,TRBJ1-5,NA,TRBV2
CAISETQGQRYTF,TGTGCCATCAGTGAGACGCAGGGACAACGTTATACCTTT,once,TRBJ1-1,NA,TRBV10-3
CASSLGWGGRETQYF,TGTGCCAGCAGCCTTGGGTGGGGGGGGAGAGAGACCCAGTACTTC,NA,TRBJ2-5,TRBD2,TRBV6-5
CASTRGTGGSYNSPLHF,TGTGCCAGCACTCGAGGGACGGGTGGGTCCTATAATTCACCCCTCCACTTT,NA,TRBJ1-6,NA,TRBV6-6
CAWSEPSGREETQYF,TGTGCCTGGAGTGAGCCCAGCGGGAGAGAAGAGACCCAGTACTTC,NA,TRBJ2-5,TRBD2,TRBV30
CASRGTGMNTEAFF,TGTGCCAGCAGAGGGACGGGAATGAACACTGAAGCTTTCTTT,NA,TRBJ1-1,NA,TRBV27
CASSLEGTDTQYF,TGCGCCAGCAGCTTGGAGGGCACAGATACGCAGTATTTT,NA,TRBJ2-3,NA,TRBV5-1
CASSVPTHQPQHF,TGTGCCAGCAGTGTTCCGACACATCAGCCCCAGCATTTT,NA,TRBJ1-5,NA,TRBV28
CASSRDGEMYGYTF,TGTGCCAGCAGTCGGGACGGAGAGATGTATGGCTACACCTTC,NA,TRBJ1-2,NA,TRBV9